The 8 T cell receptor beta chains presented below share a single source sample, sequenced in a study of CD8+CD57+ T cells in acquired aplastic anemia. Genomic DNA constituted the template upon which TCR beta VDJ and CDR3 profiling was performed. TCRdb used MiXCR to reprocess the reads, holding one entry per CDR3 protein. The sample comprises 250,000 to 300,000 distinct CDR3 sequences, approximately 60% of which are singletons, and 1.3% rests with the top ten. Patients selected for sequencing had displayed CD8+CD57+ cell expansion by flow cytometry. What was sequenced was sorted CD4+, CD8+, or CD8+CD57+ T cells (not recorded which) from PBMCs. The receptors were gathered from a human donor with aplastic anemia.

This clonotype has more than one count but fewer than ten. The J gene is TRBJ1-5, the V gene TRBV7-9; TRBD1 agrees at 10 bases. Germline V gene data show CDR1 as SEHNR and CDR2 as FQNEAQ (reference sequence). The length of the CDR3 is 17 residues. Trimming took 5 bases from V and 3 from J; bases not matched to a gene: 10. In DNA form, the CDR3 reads TGTGCCAGCAGCCCGACCGGGACAGGGGCACCCAATCAGCCCCAGCATTTT. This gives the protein CASSPTGTGAPNQPQHF. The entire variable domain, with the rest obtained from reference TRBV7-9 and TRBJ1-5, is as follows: DTGVSQNPRHKITKRGQNVTFRCDPISEHNRLYWYRQTLGQGPEFLTYFQNEAQLEKSRLLSDRFSAERPKGSFSTLEIQRTEQGDSAMYLCASSPTGTGAPNQPQHFGDGTRLSIL.

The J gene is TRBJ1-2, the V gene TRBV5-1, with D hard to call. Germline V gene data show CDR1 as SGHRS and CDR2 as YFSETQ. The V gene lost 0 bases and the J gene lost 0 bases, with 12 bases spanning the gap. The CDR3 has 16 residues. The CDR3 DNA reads TGCGCCAGCAGCTTGGATCAGGTGGGCTCTAACTATGGCTACACCTTC. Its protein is CASSLDQVGSNYGYTF. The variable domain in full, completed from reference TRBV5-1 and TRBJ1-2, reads KAGVTQTPRYLIKTRGQQVTLSCSPISGHRSVSWYQQTPGQGLQFLFEYFSETQRNKGNFPGRFSGRQFSNSRSEMNVSTLELGDSALYLCASSLDQVGSNYGYTFGSGTRLTVV.

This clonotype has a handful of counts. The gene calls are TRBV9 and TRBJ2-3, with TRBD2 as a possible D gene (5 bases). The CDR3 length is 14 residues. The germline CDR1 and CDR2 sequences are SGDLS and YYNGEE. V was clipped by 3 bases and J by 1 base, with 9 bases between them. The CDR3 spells CASSASGGTDTQYF. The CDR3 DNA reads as TGTGCCAGCAGCGCCAGCGGAGGCACAGATACGCAGTATTTT.

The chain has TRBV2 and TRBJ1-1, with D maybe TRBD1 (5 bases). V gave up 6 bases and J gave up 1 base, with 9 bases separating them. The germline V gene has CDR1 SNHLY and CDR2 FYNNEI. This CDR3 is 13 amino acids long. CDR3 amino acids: CASRRQTNTEAFF. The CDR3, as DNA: TGTGCCAGCAGGCGACAGACGAACACTGAAGCTTTCTTT.

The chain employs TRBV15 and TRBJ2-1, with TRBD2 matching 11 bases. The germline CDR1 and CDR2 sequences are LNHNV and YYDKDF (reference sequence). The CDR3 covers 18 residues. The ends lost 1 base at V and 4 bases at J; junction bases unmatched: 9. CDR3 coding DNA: TGTGCCACCAGCAGAGGCCAAACTAGCGGGAGTGGGTACAATGAGCAGTTCTTC. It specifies CATSRGQTSGSGYNEQFF.

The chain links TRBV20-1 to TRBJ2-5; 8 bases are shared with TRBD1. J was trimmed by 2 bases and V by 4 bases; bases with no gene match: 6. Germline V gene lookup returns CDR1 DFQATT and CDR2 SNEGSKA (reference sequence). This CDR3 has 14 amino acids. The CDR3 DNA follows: TGCAGTGCTAATGTGGACAGGGCACAAGAGACCCAGTACTTC. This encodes CSANVDRAQETQYF.

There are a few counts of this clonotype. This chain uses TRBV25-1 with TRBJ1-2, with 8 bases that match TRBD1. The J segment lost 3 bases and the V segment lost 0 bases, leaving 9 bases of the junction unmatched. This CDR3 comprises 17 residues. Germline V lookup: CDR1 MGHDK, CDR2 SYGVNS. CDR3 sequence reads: CASSEYHRTGLDYGYTF. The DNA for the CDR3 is TGTGCCAGCAGTGAATATCATCGGACAGGGTTGGACTATGGCTACACCTTC.

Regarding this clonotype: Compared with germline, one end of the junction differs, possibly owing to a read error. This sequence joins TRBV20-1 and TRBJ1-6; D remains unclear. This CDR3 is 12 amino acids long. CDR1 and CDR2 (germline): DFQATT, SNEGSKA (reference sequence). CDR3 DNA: TGCAGTGCAAGAGACGCAAATTCACCCCTCCACTTT. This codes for CSARDANSPLHF.